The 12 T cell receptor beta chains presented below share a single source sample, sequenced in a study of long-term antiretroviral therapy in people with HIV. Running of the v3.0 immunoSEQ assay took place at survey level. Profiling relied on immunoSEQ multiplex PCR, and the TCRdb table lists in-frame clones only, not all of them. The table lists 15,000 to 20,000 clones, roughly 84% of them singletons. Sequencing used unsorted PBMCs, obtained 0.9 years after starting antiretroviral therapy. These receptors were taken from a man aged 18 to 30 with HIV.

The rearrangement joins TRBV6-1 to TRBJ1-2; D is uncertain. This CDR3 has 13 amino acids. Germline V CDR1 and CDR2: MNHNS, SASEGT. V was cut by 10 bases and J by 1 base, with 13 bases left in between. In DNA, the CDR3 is TGTGCCACGGCGTTAGAGGGTAACTATGGCTACACCTTC. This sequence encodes CATALEGNYGYTF.

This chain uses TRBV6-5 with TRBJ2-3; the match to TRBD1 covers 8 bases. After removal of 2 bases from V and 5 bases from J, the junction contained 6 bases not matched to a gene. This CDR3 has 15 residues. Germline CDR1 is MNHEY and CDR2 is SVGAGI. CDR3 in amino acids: CASSYGQGAGDTQYF. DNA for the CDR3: TGTGCCAGCAGTTACGGGCAGGGGGCGGGAGATACGCAGTATTTT.

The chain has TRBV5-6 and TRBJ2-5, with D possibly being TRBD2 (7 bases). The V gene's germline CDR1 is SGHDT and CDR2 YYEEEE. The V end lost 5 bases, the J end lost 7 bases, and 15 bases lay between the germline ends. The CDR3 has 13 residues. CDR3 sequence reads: CASSTGGPGTQYF. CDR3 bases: TGTGCCAGCAGTACCGGGGGGCCGGGGACCCAGTACTTC.

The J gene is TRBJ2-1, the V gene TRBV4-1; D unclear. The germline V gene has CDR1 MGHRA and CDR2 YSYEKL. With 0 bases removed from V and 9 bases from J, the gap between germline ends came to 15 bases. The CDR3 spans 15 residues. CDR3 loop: CASSQDLPGYFEQFF. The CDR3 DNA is TGCGCCAGCAGCCAAGACCTTCCAGGATACTTTGAGCAGTTCTTC.

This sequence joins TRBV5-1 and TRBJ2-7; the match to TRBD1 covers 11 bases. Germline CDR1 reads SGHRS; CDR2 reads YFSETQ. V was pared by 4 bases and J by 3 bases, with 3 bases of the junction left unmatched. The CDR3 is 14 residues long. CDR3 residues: CASSLGTGGYEQYV. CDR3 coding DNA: TGCGCCAGCAGCCTGGGGACAGGGGGCTACGAGCAGTACGTC.

CDR3 protein: CASSAISGGASTDTQYF. In nucleotides, the CDR3 is TGTGCCAGCAGTGCAATAAGCGGGGGGGCTAGCACAGATACGCAGTATTTT. The V gene is TRBV9, the J gene TRBJ2-3; 10 bases match TRBD2. CDR1 and CDR2 from the germline V gene are SGDLS and YYNGEE. CDR3 length: 17 residues. V was clipped by 5 bases and J by 0 bases; unmatched bases: 9.

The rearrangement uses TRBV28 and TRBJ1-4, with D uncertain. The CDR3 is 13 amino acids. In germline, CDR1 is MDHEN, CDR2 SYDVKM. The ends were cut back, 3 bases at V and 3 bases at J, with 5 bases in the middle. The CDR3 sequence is CASSFLSNEKLFF. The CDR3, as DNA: TGTGCCAGCAGTTTTCTTTCTAATGAAAAACTGTTTTTT. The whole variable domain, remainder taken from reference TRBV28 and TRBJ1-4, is DVKVTQSSRYLVKRTGEKVFLECVQDMDHENMFWYRQDPGLGLRLIYFSYDVKMKEKGDIPEGYSVSREKKERFSLILESASTNQTSMYLCASSFLSNEKLFFGSGTQLSVL.

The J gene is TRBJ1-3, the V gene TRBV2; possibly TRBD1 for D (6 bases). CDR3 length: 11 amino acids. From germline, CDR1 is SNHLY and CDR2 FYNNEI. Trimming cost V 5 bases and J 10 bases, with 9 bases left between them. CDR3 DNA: TGTGCCAGCAGTAACAGGGAGACCATATATTTT. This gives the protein CASSNRETIYF.

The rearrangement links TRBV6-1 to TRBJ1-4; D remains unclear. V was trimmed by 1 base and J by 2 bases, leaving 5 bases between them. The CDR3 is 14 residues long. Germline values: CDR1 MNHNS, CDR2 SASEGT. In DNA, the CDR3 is TGTGCCAGCAGTGAAGTTTGGACTAATGAAAAACTGTTTTTT. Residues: CASSEVWTNEKLFF.

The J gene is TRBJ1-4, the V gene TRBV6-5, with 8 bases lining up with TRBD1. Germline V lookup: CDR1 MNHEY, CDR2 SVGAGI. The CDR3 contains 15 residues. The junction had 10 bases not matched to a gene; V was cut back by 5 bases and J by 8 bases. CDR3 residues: CASSGRDRYWEKLFF. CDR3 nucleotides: TGTGCCAGCAGTGGACGGGACAGGTATTGGGAAAAACTGTTTTTT.

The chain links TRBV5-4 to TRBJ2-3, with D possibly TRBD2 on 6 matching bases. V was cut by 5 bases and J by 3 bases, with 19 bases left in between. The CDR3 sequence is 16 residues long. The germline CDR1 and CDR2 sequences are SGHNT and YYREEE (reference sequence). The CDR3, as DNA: TGTGCCAGCAGTCCTCCCTTGGGGGGTGTGACAGATACGCAGTATTTT. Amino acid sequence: CASSPPLGGVTDTQYF. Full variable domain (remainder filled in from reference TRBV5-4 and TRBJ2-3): ETGVTQSPTHLIKTRGQQVTLRCSSQSGHNTVSWYQQALGQGPQFIFQYYREEENGRGNFPPRFSGLQFPNYSSELNVNALELDDSALYLCASSPPLGGVTDTQYFGPGTRLTVL.

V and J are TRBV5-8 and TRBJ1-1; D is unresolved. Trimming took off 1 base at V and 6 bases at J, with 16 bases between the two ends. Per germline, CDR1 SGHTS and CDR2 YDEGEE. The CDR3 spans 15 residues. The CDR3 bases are TGTGCCAGCAGCTTGTGGGGTCGTGATCGGGCTGAAGCTTTCTTT. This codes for CASSLWGRDRAEAFF.